This TCR beta chain was profiled in a study of blood T cell repertoires in COVID-19. Overall study context: The United States, Italy and Spain provided the acute and convalescent COVID-19 samples.

Trimming pared 2 bases from V and 2 bases from J, leaving 10 bases between. The CDR3 is 14 amino acids. Germline V gene lookup returns CDR1 SGHRS and CDR2 YFSETQ. Original analysis: Estimated nucleated cell counts came from reference gene primer amplification. Profiling relied on immunoSEQ multiplex PCR, and the TCRdb table lists in-frame clones only, not all of them. V and J calls and clone size are given by that table; D and trimming were obtained from the DNA. The table lists 200,000 to 250,000 clones, approximately 81% of them singletons. Across about two dozen US areas, participants ranged in age from roughly 18 to 95 years.

The sample was PBMCs or T cells enriched from blood (not recorded which). This TCR was recovered from a woman between 50 and 59 years old with acute COVID-19. The chain uses TRBV5-1 and TRBJ1-1, with D unclear. CDR3 protein: CASSLQQANTEAFF. In DNA form, the CDR3 reads TGCGCCAGCAGCTTACAGCAGGCTAACACTGAAGCTTTCTTT.